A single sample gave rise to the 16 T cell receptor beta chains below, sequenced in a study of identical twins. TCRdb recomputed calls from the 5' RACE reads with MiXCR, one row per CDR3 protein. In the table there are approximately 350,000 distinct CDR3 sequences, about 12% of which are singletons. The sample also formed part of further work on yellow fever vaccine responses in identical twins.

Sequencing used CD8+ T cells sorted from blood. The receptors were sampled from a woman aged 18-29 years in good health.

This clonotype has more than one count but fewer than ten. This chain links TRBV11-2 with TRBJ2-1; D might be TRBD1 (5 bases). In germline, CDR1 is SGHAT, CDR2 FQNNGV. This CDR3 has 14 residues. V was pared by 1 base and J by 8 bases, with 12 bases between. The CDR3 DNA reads TGTGCCAGCAGCTTAGGTGTCCCCAGGGATGAGCAGTTCTTC. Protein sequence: CASSLGVPRDEQFF.

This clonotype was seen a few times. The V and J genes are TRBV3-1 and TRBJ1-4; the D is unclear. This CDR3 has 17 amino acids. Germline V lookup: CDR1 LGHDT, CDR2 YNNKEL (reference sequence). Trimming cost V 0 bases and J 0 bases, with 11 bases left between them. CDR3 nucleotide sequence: TGTGCCAGCAGCCAAGACATGGCCACCTCAACTAATGAAAAACTGTTTTTT. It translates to CASSQDMATSTNEKLFF.

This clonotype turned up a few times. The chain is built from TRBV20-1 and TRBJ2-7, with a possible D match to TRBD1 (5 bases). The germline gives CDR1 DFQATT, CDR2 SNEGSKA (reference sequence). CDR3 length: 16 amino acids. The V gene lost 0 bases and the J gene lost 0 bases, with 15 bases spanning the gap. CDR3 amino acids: CSARDSVGAVSYEQYV. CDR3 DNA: TGCAGTGCTAGAGATTCCGTAGGGGCCGTCTCCTACGAGCAGTACGTC.

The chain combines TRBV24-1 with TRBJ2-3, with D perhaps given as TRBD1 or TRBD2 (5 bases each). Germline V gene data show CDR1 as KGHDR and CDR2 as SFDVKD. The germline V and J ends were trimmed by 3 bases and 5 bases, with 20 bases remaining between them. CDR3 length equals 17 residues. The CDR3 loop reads CATSDRTRTSRGDTQYF. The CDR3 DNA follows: TGTGCCACCAGTGATAGAACGAGGACATCCCGGGGAGATACGCAGTATTTT.

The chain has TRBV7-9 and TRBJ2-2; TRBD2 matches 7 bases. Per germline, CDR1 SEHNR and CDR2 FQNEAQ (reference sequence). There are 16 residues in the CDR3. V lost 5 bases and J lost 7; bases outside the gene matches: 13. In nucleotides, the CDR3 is TGTGCCAGCAGCGCGACCCTAGCGGCTGGGATCGGGGAGCTGTTTTTT. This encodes CASSATLAAGIGELFF. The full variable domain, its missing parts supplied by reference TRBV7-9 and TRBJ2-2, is DTGVSQNPRHKITKRGQNVTFRCDPISEHNRLYWYRQTLGQGPEFLTYFQNEAQLEKSRLLSDRFSAERPKGSFSTLEIQRTEQGDSAMYLCASSATLAAGIGELFFGEGSRLTVL.

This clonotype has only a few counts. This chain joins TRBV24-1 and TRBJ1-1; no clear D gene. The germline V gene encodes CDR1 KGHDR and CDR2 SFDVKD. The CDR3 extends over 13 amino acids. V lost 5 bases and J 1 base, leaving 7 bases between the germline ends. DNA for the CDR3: TGTGCCACCAGTGGTGGCGGGAACACTGAAGCTTTCTTT. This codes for CATSGGGNTEAFF.

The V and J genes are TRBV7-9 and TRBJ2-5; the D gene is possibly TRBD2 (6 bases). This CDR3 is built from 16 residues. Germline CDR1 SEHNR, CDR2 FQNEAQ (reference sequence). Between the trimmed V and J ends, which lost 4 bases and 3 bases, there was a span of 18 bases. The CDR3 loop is CASSSTRGTAKETQYF. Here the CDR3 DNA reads TGTGCCAGCAGCTCCACCCGCGGGACGGCGAAAGAGACCCAGTACTTC.

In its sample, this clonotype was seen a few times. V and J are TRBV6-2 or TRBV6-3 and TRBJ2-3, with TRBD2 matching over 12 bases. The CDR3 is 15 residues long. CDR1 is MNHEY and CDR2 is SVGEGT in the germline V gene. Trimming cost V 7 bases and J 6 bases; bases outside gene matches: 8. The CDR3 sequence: CASNPSGGEWDTQYF. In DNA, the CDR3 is TGTGCCAGCAACCCTAGCGGGGGGGAGTGGGATACGCAGTATTTT.

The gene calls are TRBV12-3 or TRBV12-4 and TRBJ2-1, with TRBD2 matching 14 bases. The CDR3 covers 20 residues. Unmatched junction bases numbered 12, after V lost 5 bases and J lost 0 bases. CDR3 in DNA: TGTGCCAGCAGTCAACACGCGGGACTAGCGGGAGTAAACTCCTACAATGAGCAGTTCTTC. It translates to CASSQHAGLAGVNSYNEQFF.

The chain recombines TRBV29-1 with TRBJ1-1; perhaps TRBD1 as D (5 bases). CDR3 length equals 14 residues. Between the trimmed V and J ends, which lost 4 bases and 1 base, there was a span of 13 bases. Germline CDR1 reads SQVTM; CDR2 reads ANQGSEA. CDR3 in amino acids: CSVGRASGNTEAFF. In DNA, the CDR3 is TGCAGCGTTGGCAGGGCCTCCGGGAACACTGAAGCTTTCTTT.

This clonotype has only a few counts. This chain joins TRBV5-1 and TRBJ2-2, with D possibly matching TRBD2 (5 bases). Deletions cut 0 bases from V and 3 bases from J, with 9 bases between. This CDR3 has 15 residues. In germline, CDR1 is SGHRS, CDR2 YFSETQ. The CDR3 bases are TGCGCCAGCAGCTTGGGGCCGAGGGACACCGGGGAGCTGTTTTTT. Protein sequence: CASSLGPRDTGELFF.

CDR3 sequence (DNA): TGTGCCAGCAGGGAAGTTGGACTAGCGGGAGATTATGAGCAGTTCTTC. Its translation is CASREVGLAGDYEQFF. The V gene is TRBV7-8, the J gene TRBJ2-1, with 13 bases matching TRBD2. The CDR3 is 16 amino acids. Losses at the gene ends were 6 bases for V and 8 bases for J; bases not matched to a gene: 10. The germline V gene encodes CDR1 SGHVS and CDR2 FQNEAQ.

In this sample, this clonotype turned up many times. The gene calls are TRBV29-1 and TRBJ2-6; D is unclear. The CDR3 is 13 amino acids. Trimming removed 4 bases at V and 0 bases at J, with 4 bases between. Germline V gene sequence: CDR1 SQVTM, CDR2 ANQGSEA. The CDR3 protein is CSVVGSGANVLTF. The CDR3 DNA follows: TGCAGCGTTGTTGGCTCTGGGGCCAACGTCCTGACTTTC. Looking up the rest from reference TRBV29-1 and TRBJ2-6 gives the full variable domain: SAVISQKPSRDICQRGTSLTIQCQVDSQVTMMFWYRQQPGQSLTLIATANQGSEATYESGFVIDKFPISRPNLTFSTLTVSNMSPEDSSIYLCSVVGSGANVLTFGAGSRLTVL.

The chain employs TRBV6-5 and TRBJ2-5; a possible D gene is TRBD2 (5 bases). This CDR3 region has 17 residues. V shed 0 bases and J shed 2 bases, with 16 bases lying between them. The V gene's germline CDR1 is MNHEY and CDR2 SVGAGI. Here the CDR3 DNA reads TGTGCCAGCAGTTACTCGATGGTGGGAGTACGACAAGAGACCCAGTACTTC. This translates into CASSYSMVGVRQETQYF.

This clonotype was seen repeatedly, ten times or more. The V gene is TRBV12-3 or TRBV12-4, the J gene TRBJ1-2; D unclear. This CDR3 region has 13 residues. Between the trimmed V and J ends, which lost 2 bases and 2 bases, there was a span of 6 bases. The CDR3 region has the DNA TGTGCCAGCAGTTTACCGGGGAACTATGGCTACACCTTC. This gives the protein CASSLPGNYGYTF.

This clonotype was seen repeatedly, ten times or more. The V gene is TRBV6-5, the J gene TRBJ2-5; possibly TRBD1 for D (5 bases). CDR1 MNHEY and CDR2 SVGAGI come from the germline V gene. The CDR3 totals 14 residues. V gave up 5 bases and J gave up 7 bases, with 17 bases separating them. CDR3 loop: CASSTGADSATQYF. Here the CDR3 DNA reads TGTGCCAGCAGTACTGGGGCGGATTCCGCGACCCAGTACTTC.